Below, 5 T cell receptor beta chains from the same sample are listed, as sequenced in a study of CD8+CD57+ T cells in acquired aplastic anemia. CD8+CD57+ cell expansion had been shown by flow cytometry in patients chosen for sequencing. Researchers used genomic DNA as the template to profile TCR beta VDJ and CDR3. TCRdb redid the calling of the reads with MiXCR, one entry per CDR3 protein. The sample lists approximately 250,000 distinct CDR3 sequences, roughly 80% occurring once. Sample: sorted CD4+, CD8+, or CD8+CD57+ T cells (not recorded which) from PBMCs. These receptors were taken from a human donor with aplastic anemia.

The V gene is TRBV29-1, the J gene TRBJ2-1; D could derive from TRBD1 or TRBD2 (6 bases each). Germline V gene sequence: CDR1 SQVTM, CDR2 ANQGSEA. Trimming left V 5 bases short and J 2 bases short, with 13 bases between. The CDR3 covers 14 residues. CDR3 sequence: CSVLGGLTYNEQFF. CDR3 bases: TGCAGCGTTCTTGGGGGGCTGACCTACAATGAGCAGTTCTTC.

On this clonotype itself: Its ends do not fully match the called genes, so a read error is possible. The rearrangement links TRBV7-8 to TRBJ2-1; D might be TRBD1 or TRBD2, each matching 5 bases. Germline V lookup: CDR1 SGHVS, CDR2 FQNEAQ. There are 16 residues in the CDR3. The CDR3 nucleotides are TGTGCCAGCAGCTTTGAAGGAAGTGGGGGTACGCATGATCAGTTCTTC. Its translation is CASSFEGSGGTHDQFF. Full variable domain (missing parts from reference TRBV7-8 and TRBJ2-1): GAGVSQSPRYKVAKRGQDVALRCDPISGHVSLFWYQQALGQGPEFLTYFQNEAQLDKSGLPSDRFFAERPEGSVSTLKIQRTQQEDSAVYLCASSFEGSGGTHDQFFGPGTRLTVL.

Concerning this clonotype itself: One end of the junction does not line up with germline, which may come from a read error. The V gene is TRBV9, the J gene TRBJ1-2, with D possibly TRBD1 on 5 matching bases. This CDR3 has 13 amino acids. The germline CDR1 and CDR2 sequences are SGDLS and YYNGEE. This chain's CDR3 is CASSQGRQGTDTF. In DNA form, the CDR3 reads TGCGCCAGCAGCCAAGGGCGTCAGGGCACAGACACCTTC.

This clonotype has a single count. One junction end disagrees with the germline gene, perhaps due to a read error. This sequence joins TRBV9 and TRBJ2-3, with 11 bases lining up with TRBD2. The V gene's germline CDR1 is SGDLS and CDR2 YYNGEE. CDR3 length equals 14 residues. This CDR3 reads CASSLAGGTTDTQF. The CDR3, as DNA: TGTGCCAGCAGCTTAGCGGGAGGGACCACAGATACGCAGTTT.

Concerning this clonotype itself: One junction end disagrees with the germline gene, perhaps due to a read error. V usage is TRBV4-1 and J usage is TRBJ2-5; D is undetermined. Germline V lookup: CDR1 MGHRA, CDR2 YSYEKL. The CDR3 is 15 residues long. CDR3 in amino acids: CASSLGLARRETLCF. The DNA of the CDR3 is TGCGCCAGCAGCTTAGGCCTTGCAAGAAGAGAGACCTTGTGCTTC.